What follows are 25 T cell receptor beta chains derived from one specimen sequenced in a study of blood T cell repertoires in COVID-19. Sequencing used immunoSEQ multiplex PCR; TCRdb keeps in-frame clones, though not all of them. Among approximately 470,000 clones listed, 75% to 90% were seen once. Sequences were obtained from PBMCs or T cells enriched from blood (not recorded which). Receptors were obtained from a woman between 18 and 30 years old who had recovered from COVID-19.

The chain recombines TRBV6-5 with TRBJ2-7; weak D call: TRBD1 (5 bases). The CDR3 is 13 residues long. V gave up 7 bases and J gave up 1 base, with 11 bases separating them. Germline CDR1 and CDR2: MNHEY and SVGAGI. Here the CDR3 reads CASKDDSSYEQYF. CDR3 DNA sequence: TGTGCCAGCAAAGATGACAGTTCCTACGAGCAGTACTTC.

The chain employs TRBV6-5 and TRBJ2-5, with D possibly TRBD2 on 5 matching bases. Germline V gives CDR1 MNHEY, CDR2 SVGAGI. V was trimmed by 0 bases and J by 4 bases, leaving 12 bases between them. This CDR3 has 15 residues. As DNA, the CDR3 is TGTGCCAGCAGTTACTCGGATGTGGCGGGAGAGACCCAGTACTTC. Protein: CASSYSDVAGETQYF.

In this sample, this clone turned up a few times. This sequence joins TRBV5-8 and TRBJ1-2; possibly TRBD1 for D (5 bases). This CDR3 is built from 13 residues. Germline lookup yields CDR1 SGHTS and CDR2 YDEGEE. The V end lost 5 bases, the J end lost 8 bases, and 16 bases lay between the germline ends. The CDR3 nucleotides read TGTGCCAGCAGATCCGACAGCAACAACGGCTACACCTTC. This encodes CASRSDSNNGYTF.

This clone was seen once. The J gene is TRBJ2-3, the V gene TRBV4-2, with 7 bases identical to TRBD2. Unmatched junction bases numbered 9, after V lost 0 bases and J lost 3 bases. This CDR3 spans 17 amino acids. Germline V gives CDR1 LGHNA, CDR2 YNFKEQ. In nucleotides, the CDR3 is TGTGCCAGCAGCCAAGATCCCCTGGGCGGGGGAACAGATACGCAGTATTTT. This translates into CASSQDPLGGGTDTQYF.

The chain couples TRBV5-1 to TRBJ2-1; the match to TRBD1 covers 10 bases. With V trimmed by 4 bases and J by 2 bases, 9 bases remained unmatched. The CDR3 sequence is 17 residues long. CDR1 and CDR2 (germline): SGHRS, YFSETQ. CDR3 bases: TGCGCCAGCAGCCCTCTCCGGGACAGGGGACCCTACAATGAGCAGTTCTTC. Encoded protein: CASSPLRDRGPYNEQFF.

This clone was detected only a few times. This chain joins TRBV7-2 and TRBJ2-7; 11 bases are shared with TRBD2. CDR3 size: 15 residues. With V trimmed by 6 bases and J by 2 bases, 6 bases remained unmatched. Germline values: CDR1 SGHTA, CDR2 FQGNSA. The CDR3 spells CASSDISGGAYEQYF. Written as DNA, the CDR3 is TGTGCCAGCAGTGATATTAGCGGGGGGGCCTACGAGCAGTACTTC.

The V and J genes are TRBV7-8 and TRBJ2-5, with a possible D match to TRBD1 (6 bases). Per germline, CDR1 SGHVS and CDR2 FQNEAQ. CDR3 length equals 13 residues. Deletions cut 5 bases from V and 6 bases from J, with 13 bases between. The CDR3 reads CASSPDRLKTQYF. The CDR3 nucleotides are TGTGCCAGCAGCCCAGACAGGTTGAAGACCCAGTACTTC.

The V call is TRBV28, the J call TRBJ2-1; TRBD1 agrees at 9 bases. Trimming took 7 bases from V and 14 from J; bases not matched to a gene: 6. The CDR3 length is 11 residues. Germline V CDR1 and CDR2: MDHEN, SYDVKM. As DNA, the CDR3 is TGTGCCAGCATTTGGGACAGGGTGGAGTTCTTC. It yields the protein CASIWDRVEFF.

The gene calls are TRBV29-1 and TRBJ1-3, with 11 positions matching TRBD1. V gave up 6 bases and J gave up 8 bases; unmatched junction bases: 9. The CDR3 spans 14 residues. The V gene's germline CDR1 is SQVTM and CDR2 ANQGSEA. DNA of the CDR3: TGCAGCGTGGGAGGAGGACAGGGGGCTGACACCATATATTTT. Its translation is CSVGGGQGADTIYF.

CDR3 residues: CASSLAGGPGELFF. The CDR3 bases are TGTGCCAGCAGCTTAGCGGGGGGCCCCGGGGAGCTGTTTTTT. The V call is TRBV11-2, the J call TRBJ2-2, with TRBD2 as a possible D gene (7 bases). The CDR3 covers 14 residues. With 1 base removed from V and 6 bases from J, the gap between germline ends came to 9 bases. The germline V gene has CDR1 SGHAT and CDR2 FQNNGV.

The chain employs TRBV5-1 and TRBJ2-1; TRBD1 is a possible D gene (6 bases). CDR3 size: 18 residues. Germline V CDR1 and CDR2: SGHRS, YFSETQ. V lost 1 base, J lost 5 bases, and 22 bases lay in between. The CDR3 loop reads CASSLLAMTGRVHNEQFF. CDR3 bases: TGCGCCAGCAGCTTGTTAGCTATGACAGGTCGAGTACACAATGAGCAGTTCTTC.

The chain combines TRBV6-5 with TRBJ2-1, with TRBD2 as a possible D gene (7 bases). The CDR3 totals 12 residues. V lost 8 bases to trimming and J lost 7 bases, with 12 bases between them. From germline, CDR1 is MNHEY and CDR2 SVGAGI. The CDR3, as DNA: TGTGCCAGCCGGGGGGCCTGGAATGAGCAGTTCTTC. Its protein product is CASRGAWNEQFF.

The chain couples TRBV5-6 to TRBJ2-5; maybe TRBD2 (7 bases). Germline V CDR1 and CDR2: SGHDT, YYEEEE. V lost 3 bases, J lost 5 bases, and 14 bases lay in between. CDR3 length: 14 amino acids. The CDR3 is CASSWGGARETQYF. DNA for the CDR3: TGTGCCAGCAGCTGGGGGGGCGCGAGGGAGACCCAGTACTTC. Together with reference TRBV5-6 and TRBJ2-5, the CDR3 gives the full variable domain: DAGVTQSPTHLIKTRGQQVTLRCSPKSGHDTVSWYQQALGQGPQFIFQYYEEEERQRGNFPDRFSGHQFPNYSSELNVNALLLGDSALYLCASSWGGARETQYFGPGTRLLVL.

The gene calls are TRBV2 and TRBJ1-4; 7 bases align to TRBD1. J gave up 10 bases and V 2 bases, and 1 base lay outside the gene matches. The CDR3 sequence is 12 residues long. Per germline, CDR1 SNHLY and CDR2 FYNNEI. The CDR3 spells CASSERDRKLFF. The CDR3 DNA sequence: TGTGCCAGCAGTGAAAGGGACAGAAAACTGTTTTTT. Full variable domain (rest looked up from reference TRBV2 and TRBJ1-4): EPEVTQTPSHQVTQMGQEVILRCVPISNHLYFYWYRQILGQKVEFLVSFYNNEISEKSEIFDDQFSVERPDGSNFTLKIRSTKLEDSAMYFCASSERDRKLFFGSGTQLSVL.

In this sample, this clone turned up a few times. The V call is TRBV27, the J call TRBJ1-1; D remains ambiguous. V dropped 5 bases and J dropped 0 bases, with 10 bases sitting between them. Germline V CDR1 and CDR2: MNHEY, SMNVEV (reference sequence). This CDR3 has 14 residues. In nucleotides, the CDR3 is TGTGCCAGCAGTCCAAGAACTATGAACACTGAAGCTTTCTTT. It codes for CASSPRTMNTEAFF.

This chain links TRBV9 with TRBJ2-7; TRBD1 agrees at 8 bases. Trimming at V came to 0 bases and at J to 7 bases, leaving 12 bases not matched to a gene. The CDR3 loop spans 16 amino acids. CDR1 SGDLS and CDR2 YYNGEE come from the germline V gene. CDR3 region: CASSVDGQGGLQEQYF. CDR3 nucleotides: TGTGCCAGCAGCGTAGATGGACAGGGTGGACTACAGGAGCAGTACTTC.

The chain uses TRBV4-2 and TRBJ1-5; the D is unclear. CDR3 length: 13 amino acids. The germline CDR1 and CDR2 sequences are LGHNA and YNFKEQ. V was pared by 1 base and J by 5 bases, with 6 bases between. The CDR3 region has the DNA TGTGCCAGCAGCCAAGGCGGGGATCAGCCCCAGCATTTT. Translating it yields CASSQGGDQPQHF.

V gene TRBV10-1 combines with J gene TRBJ2-3, with a tentative D call TRBD2 (6 bases). Trimming took off 4 bases at V and 0 bases at J, with 11 bases between the two ends. This CDR3 is built from 15 residues. Germline V gene lookup returns CDR1 WNHNN and CDR2 SYGVQD (reference sequence). CDR3 DNA: TGCGCCAGCAGTGCCGCGGGGTATAGCACAGATACGCAGTATTTT. It encodes CASSAAGYSTDTQYF.

The chain employs TRBV30 and TRBJ1-5; 10 positions agree with TRBD1. The V and J ends lost 2 bases and 2 bases, in that order; junction bases with no gene match: 9. The CDR3 contains 17 residues. Germline values: CDR1 GTSNPN, CDR2 SVGIG (reference sequence). The CDR3 loop reads CAWSRPTGTGGNQPQHF. The CDR3, as DNA: TGTGCCTGGAGTAGACCGACCGGGACAGGGGGCAATCAGCCCCAGCATTTT. Based on the CDR3 plus reference TRBV30 and TRBJ1-5, the full variable domain is SQTIHQWPATLVQPVGSPLSLECTVEGTSNPNLYWYRQAAGRGLQLLFYSVGIGQISSEVPQNLSASRPQDRQFILSSKKLLLSDSGFYLCAWSRPTGTGGNQPQHFGDGTRLSIL.

V and J are TRBV3-1 (or the pseudogene TRBV3-2) and TRBJ2-3, with D perhaps TRBD1 (7 bases). This CDR3 has 18 residues. V shed 4 bases and J shed 4 bases, with 24 bases lying between them. CDR1 is LGHDT and CDR2 is YNNKEL in the germline V gene (reference sequence). The DNA of the CDR3 is TGTGCCAGCAGCCGAGGGAGGAGTACAGGGGAGTACGCAGATACGCAGTATTTT. Its translation is CASSRGRSTGEYADTQYF.

CDR3 protein: CATSRDAASGYEQYF. CDR3 coding DNA: TGTGCCACCAGCAGAGATGCGGCTAGCGGCTACGAGCAGTACTTC. The chain joins TRBV15 to TRBJ2-7; the match to TRBD2 covers 7 bases. J lost 3 bases, V lost 0 bases, and 5 bases had no gene match. The germline V gene has CDR1 LNHNV and CDR2 YYDKDF (reference sequence). The length of the CDR3 is 15 residues. The whole variable domain, remainder taken from reference TRBV15 and TRBJ2-7, is DAMVIQNPRYQVTQFGKPVTLSCSQTLNHNVMYWYQQKSSQAPKLLFHYYDKDFNNEADTPDNFQSRRPNTSFCFLDIRSPGLGDTAMYLCATSRDAASGYEQYFGPGTRLTVT.

The J gene is TRBJ1-2, the V gene TRBV3-1 (or the pseudogene TRBV3-2); D unclear. Per the germline V gene, CDR1 is LGHDT and CDR2 is YNNKEL (reference sequence). This CDR3 spans 14 amino acids. V dropped 0 bases and J dropped 8 bases, with 13 bases sitting between them. CDR3 coding DNA: TGTGCCAGCAGCCAAGATTCCCTGCCGCGGGGCTACACCTTC. This gives the protein CASSQDSLPRGYTF.

CDR3 residues: CASSRDRVFNEKLFF. In DNA, the CDR3 is TGTGCCAGCAGTCGGGACAGAGTCTTTAATGAAAAACTGTTTTTT. This sequence joins TRBV2 and TRBJ1-4; 7 bases are a match to TRBD1. This CDR3 is built from 15 residues. Germline V gene lookup returns CDR1 SNHLY and CDR2 FYNNEI. The junction had 7 bases not matched to a gene; V was cut back by 5 bases and J by 4 bases. Full variable domain (missing parts from reference TRBV2 and TRBJ1-4): EPEVTQTPSHQVTQMGQEVILRCVPISNHLYFYWYRQILGQKVEFLVSFYNNEISEKSEIFDDQFSVERPDGSNFTLKIRSTKLEDSAMYFCASSRDRVFNEKLFFGSGTQLSVL.

The CDR3 DNA reads as TGTGCCAGCAGTTTCGGGGGCTACAATGAGCAGTTCTTC. It is translated as CASSFGGYNEQFF. The chain combines TRBV27 with TRBJ2-1, with D possibly matching TRBD2 (6 bases). Germline CDR1 MNHEY, CDR2 SMNVEV (reference sequence). The CDR3 is 13 residues long. Trimming left V 3 bases short and J 3 bases short, with 6 bases between.

The CDR3 here is CASSYSGLAGETQYF. The CDR3, as DNA: TGTGCCAGCAGTTACTCGGGACTAGCGGGGGAGACCCAGTACTTC. The chain uses TRBV6-5 and TRBJ2-5; 13 bases match TRBD2. There are 15 residues in the CDR3. The V gene end was trimmed by 0 bases and the J gene end by 5 bases; junction bases not matched to a gene: 0. The V gene's germline CDR1 is MNHEY and CDR2 SVGAGI.